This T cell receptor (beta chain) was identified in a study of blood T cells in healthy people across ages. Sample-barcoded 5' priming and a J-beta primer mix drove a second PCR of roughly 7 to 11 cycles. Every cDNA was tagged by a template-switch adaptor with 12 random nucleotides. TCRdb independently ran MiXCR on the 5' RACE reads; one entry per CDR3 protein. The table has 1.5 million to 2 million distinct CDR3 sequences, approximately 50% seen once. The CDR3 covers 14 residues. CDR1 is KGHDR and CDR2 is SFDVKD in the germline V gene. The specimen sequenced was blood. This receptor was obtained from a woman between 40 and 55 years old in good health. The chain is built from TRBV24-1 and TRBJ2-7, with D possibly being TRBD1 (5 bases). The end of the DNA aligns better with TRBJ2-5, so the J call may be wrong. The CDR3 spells CATSDLDSQETQYF. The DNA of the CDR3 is TGTGCCACCAGTGATTTGGACAGCCAAGAGACCCAGTACTTC.